This T cell receptor beta chain came from a study of beta chain features in type 1 diabetes (dated 2018 in TCRdb). With respect to the entire study: Patients and healthy donors did not differ in mean age, gender distribution, total cell number or subset yield. A total of 107,917,701 sorted cells were examined across all samples, and a strong correlation was observed between cell number per subset and RNA yield. The study compared the TCRB repertoires of sorted circulating CD4+ T cell subsets in recently diagnosed type 1 diabetes patients with those in matched healthy donors. Whereas all 30 or so donors provided naive and central memory subsets, regulatory and stem cell-like memory subsets were isolated from just 8 patients and roughly 8 healthy donors. Points the paper makes about the study in general: Because cDNA was sequenced instead of genomic DNA, highly expressing activated cells could be over-represented, though the groups showed no difference in activation or CD3 levels. Type 1 diabetes patients showed a moderate but significant shortening of TCRB CDR3 length in all four CD4+ subsets. At VDJ recombination sites, type 1 diabetes patients had fewer insertions and more deleted nucleotides, which implies abnormalities in thymic rearrangement. Naive, central memory and regulatory TCRB repertoires appeared to be more similar among patients than among healthy donors. Because the HLA sub-analyses included only small numbers of individuals, any influence of HLA type on TCRB rearrangement was left unresolved. PCR may preferentially amplify shorter templates, but because patient and control samples were amplified and corrected together, any resulting skew would affect both groups equally.

A word on this clone: Its antigen is still unknown. It has no much larger one-base neighbor in the sample; base qualities were not kept.

A single peripheral blood draw of around 100 mL on average was collected from each donor into heparinised tubes. Using a panel that included CD45RO, CCR7, CD25, CD127, CD95 and CD27, naive, central memory, regulatory and stem cell-like memory CD4+ T cells were sorted on a BD FACSAria II. All sorted populations exceeded 95% purity. PBMCs were isolated immediately by Lymphoprep density gradient centrifugation and stained directly without culture. To minimize batch effects, samples were stained and sorted in pairs, one healthy donor with one patient per experiment. The entire isolated RNA was reverse transcribed using the High Capacity cDNA Reverse Transcription Kit, and thus expressed TCRB transcripts were sequenced. Deep immunoSEQ sequencing was performed on naive, central memory and regulatory T cell samples, with an average of around 3.5 million total reads per sample. After sorted cells were lysed in RLT buffer, RNA was extracted with DNase-treated RNeasy Micro or Mini kits, with the choice depending on cell number. Each cell subset was processed on its own to prevent cross-contamination, while patient and healthy donor samples were processed together. The immunoSEQ multiplex PCR was used to amplify TCRB sequences from cDNA, yielding 87-bp fragments that span the CDR3 region. Amplicons were sequenced on the Illumina HiSeq platform. In the original analysis: Synthetic template baselines were used to correct PCR bias computationally, reads within Hamming distance 2 were collapsed together, and singletons that could not be merged were discarded. Reads were aligned against IMGT to assign V, D and J genes, CDR3 length and insertions or deletions at six rearrangement sites. Within each subset, clonotype counts were normalized to sorted cell number, after which true diversity and Gini coefficients were computed with the tcR R package. The overlap coefficient, calculated on TCRB nucleotide sequences, was used to quantify repertoire sharing. Out-of-frame TCRB sequences from naive cells were analyzed as a proxy for the pre-selection repertoire. TCRdb's version of the immuneACCESS table is confined to in-frame rearrangements and falls short of the full clone set. An unresolved V gene accounts for under half of the shortfall where checked; the remainder is of unknown origin. V, J and clone size are taken as reported in that table, and D and trimming were inferred from the DNA itself. Within this sample are about 650,000 clones, with about an eighth of them counted one time only. Together, the top ten hold about 0.11% of the sample.

Counted from cysteine to phenylalanine, this CDR3 has 14 amino acids. Solely the CDR3 DNA is kept, with 42 bases framed from the first base. For CDR1 and CDR2, the germline V gene lists SGDLS and YYNGEE. Between the V and J ends, shortened by 1 base and 3 bases respectively, the junction contains 7 bases. The receptor was isolated from a man between 25 and 39 years old with type 1 diabetes. Sequencing input: naive CD4+ T cells from blood. Interpreted using the paper, the cell subset or site label stands for: true naive CD4+ T cells. Here the chain combines TRBV9 and TRBJ2-2; a confident D gene designation cannot be given. Here the CDR3 is given as CASSVSTDTGELFF. The sequenced DNA is TGTGCCAGCAGCGTATCAACTGACACCGGGGAGCTGTTTTTT.